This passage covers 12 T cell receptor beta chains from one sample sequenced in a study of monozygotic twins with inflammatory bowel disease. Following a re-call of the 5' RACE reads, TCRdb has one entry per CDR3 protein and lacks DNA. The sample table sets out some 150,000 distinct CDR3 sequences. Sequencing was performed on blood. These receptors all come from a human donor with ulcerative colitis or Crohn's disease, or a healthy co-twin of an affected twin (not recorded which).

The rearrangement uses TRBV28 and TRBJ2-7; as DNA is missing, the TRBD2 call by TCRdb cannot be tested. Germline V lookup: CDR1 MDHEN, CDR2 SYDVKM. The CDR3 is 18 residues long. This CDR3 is CASSSTPPRDSLTYEQYF.

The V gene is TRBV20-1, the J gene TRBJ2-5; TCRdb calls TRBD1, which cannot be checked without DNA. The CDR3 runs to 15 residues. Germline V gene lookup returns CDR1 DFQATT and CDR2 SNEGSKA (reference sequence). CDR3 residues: CSAIPRPGTDETQYF.

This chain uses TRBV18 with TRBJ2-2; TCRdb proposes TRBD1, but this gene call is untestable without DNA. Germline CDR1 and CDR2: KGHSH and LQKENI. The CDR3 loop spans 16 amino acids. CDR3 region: CASSPPGLRGTGELFF.

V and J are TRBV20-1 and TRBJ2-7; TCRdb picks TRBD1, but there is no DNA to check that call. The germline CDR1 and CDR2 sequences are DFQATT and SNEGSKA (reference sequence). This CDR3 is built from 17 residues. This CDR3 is CSARVGGAAPPGWEQYF.

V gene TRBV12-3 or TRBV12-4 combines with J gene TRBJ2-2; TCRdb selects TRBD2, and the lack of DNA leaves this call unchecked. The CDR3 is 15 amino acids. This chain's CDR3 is CASTLGEGGTGELFF.

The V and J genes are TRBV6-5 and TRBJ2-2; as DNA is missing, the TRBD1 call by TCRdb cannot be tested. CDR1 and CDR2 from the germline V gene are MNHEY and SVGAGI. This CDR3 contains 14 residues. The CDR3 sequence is CARRDRGNTGELFF.

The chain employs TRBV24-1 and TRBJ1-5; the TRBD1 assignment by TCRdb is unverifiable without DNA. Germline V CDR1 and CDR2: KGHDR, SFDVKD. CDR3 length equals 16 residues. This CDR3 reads CATSQTRGTSNQPQHF.

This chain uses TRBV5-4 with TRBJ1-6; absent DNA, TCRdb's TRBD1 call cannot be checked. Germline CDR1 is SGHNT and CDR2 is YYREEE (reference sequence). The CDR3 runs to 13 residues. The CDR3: CASSRDRGAPLHF.

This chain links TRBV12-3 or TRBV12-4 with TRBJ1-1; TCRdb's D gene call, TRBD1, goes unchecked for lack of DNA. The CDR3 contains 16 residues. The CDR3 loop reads CASSLDLGAGYSEAFF.

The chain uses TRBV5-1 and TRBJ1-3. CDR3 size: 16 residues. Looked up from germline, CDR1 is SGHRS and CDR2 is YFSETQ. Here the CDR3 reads CASSPLRAYSGNTIYF.

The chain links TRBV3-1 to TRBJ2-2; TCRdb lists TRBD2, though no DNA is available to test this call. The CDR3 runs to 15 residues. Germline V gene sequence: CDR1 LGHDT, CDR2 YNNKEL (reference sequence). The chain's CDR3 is CASSQVGGVTGELFF.

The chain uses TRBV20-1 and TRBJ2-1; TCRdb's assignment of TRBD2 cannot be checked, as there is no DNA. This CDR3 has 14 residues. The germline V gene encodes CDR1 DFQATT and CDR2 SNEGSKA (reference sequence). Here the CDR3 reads CSAPLAGGRGEQFF.